The sequence of this T cell receptor beta chain was determined in a study of Graves' ophthalmopathy and Graves' hyperthyroidism. Germline values: CDR1 MDHEN, CDR2 SYDVKM. V lost 8 bases, J lost 2 bases, and 16 bases lay in between. This CDR3 has 14 residues. This clonotype appeared once. CDR3 regions of TCR beta were amplified from RNA transcripts. After a first-round RT-PCR with HTBI primers, a second-round multiplex PCR was run. Using its own MiXCR run on the multiplex PCR reads, TCRdb lists one record per CDR3 protein. Altogether around 470,000 distinct CDR3 sequences are present, about an eighth being singletons, with the ten largest covering approximately 9.8%.

Source material: blood. The receptor's source is a woman in her 30s with Graves' ophthalmopathy. The chain recombines TRBV28 with TRBJ2-7; no clear D gene. Here the CDR3 reads CASEEGPRTYEQYF. In DNA form, the CDR3 reads TGTGCCAGCGAAGAAGGACCTAGGACCTACGAGCAGTACTTC. The full variable domain, in which reference TRBV28 and TRBJ2-7 provide the parts outside the CDR3, is DVKVTQSSRYLVKRTGEKVFLECVQDMDHENMFWYRQDPGLGLRLIYFSYDVKMKEKGDIPEGYSVSREKKERFSLILESASTNQTSMYLCASEEGPRTYEQYFGPGTRLTVT.